The T cell receptor (beta chain) under discussion was sequenced for a study of T cell changes during pregnancy in multiple sclerosis. The germline gives CDR1 LNHDA, CDR2 SQIVND (reference sequence). Trimming pared 6 bases from V and 5 bases from J, leaving 13 bases between. The CDR3 has 14 amino acids. The table came from immunoSEQ multiplex PCR; TCRdb's copy has only in-frame clones and leaves some out. The sample lists 30,000 or so clones, approximately 89% seen once, with approximately 4.7% in the top ten. This sequence originates from a female donor with multiple sclerosis, enrolled in a pregnancy study. The input for sequencing was CD8+ T cells from peripheral blood mononuclear cells, taken in the first trimester of pregnancy. V usage is TRBV19 and J usage is TRBJ1-4, with a possible D match to TRBD1 (5 bases). The DNA of the CDR3 is TGTGCCAGTAGCTATACAGGCTCGAATGAAAAACTGTTTTTT. Its translation: CASSYTGSNEKLFF.